The 3 T cell receptor beta chains below come from one sample, sequenced in a study of blood T cell repertoires in COVID-19. TCRdb's copy holds only in-frame clones and misses some; the assay was immunoSEQ multiplex PCR. The table has about 310,000 clones, 70% to 90% seen once. Sequenced input: PBMCs or T cells enriched from blood (not recorded which). These receptors came from a man aged 30 to 45 who had recovered from COVID-19.

This clone appeared once. The chain couples TRBV6-4 to TRBJ2-3, with 7 nucleotides matching TRBD2. J was trimmed by 0 bases and V by 4 bases; bases with no gene match: 4. Germline V gene data show CDR1 as MRHNA and CDR2 as SNTAGT. The CDR3 runs to 15 residues. CDR3 protein: CASSADGGSTDTQYF. CDR3 DNA: TGTGCCAGCAGTGCTGACGGGGGGAGCACAGATACGCAGTATTTT.

The genes are TRBV7-3 and TRBJ2-7, with D tentatively TRBD1 (5 bases). Deletions cut 5 bases from V and 2 bases from J, with 16 bases between. The germline V gene encodes CDR1 SGHTA and CDR2 FQGTGA. The CDR3 spans 15 residues. CDR3 nucleotide sequence: TGTGCCAGCAGCCCAAACAGGATTCAAGCCTACGAGCAGTACTTC. Its protein is CASSPNRIQAYEQYF.

This chain connects TRBV5-1 to TRBJ1-6; D might be TRBD1 (6 bases). The germline V gene has CDR1 SGHRS and CDR2 YFSETQ. Trimming left V 0 bases short and J 8 bases short, with 12 bases between. The CDR3 length is 15 residues. The CDR3 bases are TGCGCCAGCAGCTTGGAGGTGGGGGCGGATTCACCCCTCCACTTT. This translates into CASSLEVGADSPLHF.